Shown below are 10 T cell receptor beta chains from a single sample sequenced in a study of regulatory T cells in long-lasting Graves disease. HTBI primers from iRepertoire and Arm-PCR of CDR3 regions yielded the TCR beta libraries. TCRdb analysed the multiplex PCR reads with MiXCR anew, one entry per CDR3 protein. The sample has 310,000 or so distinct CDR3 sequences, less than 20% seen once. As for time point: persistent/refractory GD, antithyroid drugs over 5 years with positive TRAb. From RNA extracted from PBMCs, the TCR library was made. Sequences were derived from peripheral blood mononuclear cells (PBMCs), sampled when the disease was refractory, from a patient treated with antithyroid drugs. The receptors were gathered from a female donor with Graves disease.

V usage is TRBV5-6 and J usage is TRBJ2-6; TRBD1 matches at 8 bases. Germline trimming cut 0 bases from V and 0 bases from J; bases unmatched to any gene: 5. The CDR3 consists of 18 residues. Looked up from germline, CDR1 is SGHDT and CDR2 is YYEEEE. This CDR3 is CASSLEGQATSGANVLTF. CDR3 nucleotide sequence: TGTGCCAGCAGCTTGGAGGGACAGGCGACCTCTGGGGCCAACGTCCTGACTTTC.

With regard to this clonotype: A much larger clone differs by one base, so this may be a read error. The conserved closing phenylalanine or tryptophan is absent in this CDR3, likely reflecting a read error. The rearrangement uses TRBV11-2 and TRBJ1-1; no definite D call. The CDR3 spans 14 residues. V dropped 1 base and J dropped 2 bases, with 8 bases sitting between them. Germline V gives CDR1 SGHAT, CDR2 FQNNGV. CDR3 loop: CASSLGARNTEAFL. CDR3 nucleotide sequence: TGTGCCAGCAGCTTAGGGGCGCGAAACACTGAAGCTTTCCTT.

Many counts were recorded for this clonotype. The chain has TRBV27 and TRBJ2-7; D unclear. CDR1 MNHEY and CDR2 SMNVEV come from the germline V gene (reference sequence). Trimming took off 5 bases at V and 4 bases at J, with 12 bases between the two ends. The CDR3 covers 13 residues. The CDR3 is CASSDAVVYEQYF. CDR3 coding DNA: TGTGCCAGCAGTGATGCGGTAGTGTACGAGCAGTACTTC.

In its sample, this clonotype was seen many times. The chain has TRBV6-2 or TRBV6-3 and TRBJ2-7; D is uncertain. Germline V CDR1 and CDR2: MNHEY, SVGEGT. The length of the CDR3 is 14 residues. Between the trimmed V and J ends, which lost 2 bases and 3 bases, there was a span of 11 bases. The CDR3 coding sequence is TGTGCCAGCAGTTACGCTATGGTCAACTACGAGCAGTACTTC. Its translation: CASSYAMVNYEQYF.

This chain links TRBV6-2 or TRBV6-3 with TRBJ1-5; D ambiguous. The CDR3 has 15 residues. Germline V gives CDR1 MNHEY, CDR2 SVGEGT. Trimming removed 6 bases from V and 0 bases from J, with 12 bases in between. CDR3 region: CASRDGVGSNQPQHF. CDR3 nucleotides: TGTGCCAGCAGGGACGGGGTAGGTAGCAATCAGCCCCAGCATTTT.

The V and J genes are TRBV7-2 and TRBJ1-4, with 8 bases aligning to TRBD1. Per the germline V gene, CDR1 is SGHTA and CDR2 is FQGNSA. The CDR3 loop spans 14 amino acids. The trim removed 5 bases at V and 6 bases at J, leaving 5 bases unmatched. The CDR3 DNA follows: TGTGCCAGCAGCGAGGGACAGGAGGATGAAAAACTGTTTTTT. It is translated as CASSEGQEDEKLFF.

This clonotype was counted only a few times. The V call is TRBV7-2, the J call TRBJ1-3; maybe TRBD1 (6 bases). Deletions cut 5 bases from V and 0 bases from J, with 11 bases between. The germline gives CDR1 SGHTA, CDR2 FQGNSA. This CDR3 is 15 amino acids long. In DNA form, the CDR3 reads TGTGCCAGCAGCCCGGACAGCCGCTCTGGAAACACCATATATTTT. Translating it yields CASSPDSRSGNTIYF.

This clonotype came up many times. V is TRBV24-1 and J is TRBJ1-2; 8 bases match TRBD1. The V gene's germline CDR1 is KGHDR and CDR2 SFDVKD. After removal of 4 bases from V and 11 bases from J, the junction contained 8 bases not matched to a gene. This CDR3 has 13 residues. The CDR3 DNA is TGTGCCACCAGTGAGGGAGGACAGGGCTATTACACCTTC. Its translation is CATSEGGQGYYTF.

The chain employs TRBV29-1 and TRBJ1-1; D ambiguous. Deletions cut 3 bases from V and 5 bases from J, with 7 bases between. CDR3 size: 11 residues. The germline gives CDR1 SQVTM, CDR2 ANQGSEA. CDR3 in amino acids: CSVDKGTEAFF. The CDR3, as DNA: TGCAGCGTTGATAAGGGAACTGAAGCTTTCTTT.

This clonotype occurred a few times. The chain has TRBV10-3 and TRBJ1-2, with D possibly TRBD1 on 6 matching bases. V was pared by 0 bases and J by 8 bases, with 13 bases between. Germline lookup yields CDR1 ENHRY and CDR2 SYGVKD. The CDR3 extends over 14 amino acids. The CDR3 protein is CAISESGRGGGYTF. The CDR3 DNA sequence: TGTGCCATCAGTGAGTCCGGCAGGGGAGGAGGCTACACCTTC.